What follows are 27 T cell receptor beta chains derived from one specimen sequenced in a study of shared clonotypes between healthy human individuals. Clones were sequenced by immunoSEQ multiplex PCR, and TCRdb holds only the in-frame ones, with some missing. The top ten clones hold roughly 0.39% of a sample with 2 million to 2.5 million clones, over 85% of them seen once. Sequencing input: naive CD4+ T cells from PBMCs. Subset meaning: CD45RA+ positively selected. The receptor source for this set is a man aged 18 to 29 in good health. Some clones in this sample may be carry-over from other donors' samples.

This rearrangement joins TRBV19 to TRBJ2-7; D is uncertain. The CDR3 is 15 residues long. Germline lookup yields CDR1 LNHDA and CDR2 SQIVND (reference sequence). The V end was cut by 1 base, the J end by 2 bases, with 12 bases between. CDR3 protein: CASSIGIRAPYEQYF. DNA of the CDR3: TGTGCCAGTAGTATAGGGATCCGGGCTCCCTACGAGCAGTACTTC.

V and J are TRBV2 and TRBJ1-2; D remains unclear. From germline, CDR1 is SNHLY and CDR2 FYNNEI. The length of the CDR3 is 14 residues. Trimming cost V 6 bases and J 4 bases, with 15 bases left between them. CDR3 DNA: TGTGCCAGCAGCCCGAGGGCCCCTAGCTATGGCTACACCTTC. As protein: CASSPRAPSYGYTF.

The chain joins TRBV7-2 to TRBJ1-4; perhaps TRBD1 as D (6 bases). With 3 bases removed from V and 4 bases from J, the gap between germline ends came to 12 bases. The CDR3 runs to 15 residues. CDR1 and CDR2 from the germline V gene are SGHTA and FQGNSA. The CDR3 sequence: CASSFRTACNEKLFF. The CDR3 bases are TGTGCCAGCAGCTTCCGGACAGCCTGTAATGAAAAACTGTTTTTT.

In its sample, this clone was seen a few times. The chain combines TRBV5-6 with TRBJ1-1; maybe TRBD1 (6 bases). The length of the CDR3 is 14 residues. Trimming cost V 4 bases and J 5 bases, with 15 bases left between them. CDR1 SGHDT and CDR2 YYEEEE come from the germline V gene. CDR3 sequence (DNA): TGTGCCAGCAGCATAACGACAGGCAGTACTGAAGCTTTCTTT. It codes for CASSITTGSTEAFF.

The chain has TRBV9 and TRBJ1-5; D may be TRBD1 (5 bases). This CDR3 comprises 16 residues. V was shortened by 2 bases and J by 5 bases, with 17 bases between the two germline ends. Per germline, CDR1 SGDLS and CDR2 YYNGEE. In DNA, the CDR3 is TGTGCCAGCAGCGTTCAGAGAGGTCAGGGCCATCAGCCCCAGCATTTT. Its protein product is CASSVQRGQGHQPQHF.

The rearrangement uses TRBV29-1 and TRBJ2-2, with 8 positions matching TRBD1. V trimming: 6 bases; J trimming: 0 bases; junction bases outside the gene matches: 6. The CDR3 is 15 amino acids. The germline gives CDR1 SQVTM, CDR2 ANQGSEA. CDR3 in DNA: TGCAGCGTCGCAACAGGGGGTTCGAACACCGGGGAGCTGTTTTTT. This translates into CSVATGGSNTGELFF.

This rearrangement joins TRBV9 to TRBJ2-1; the match to TRBD2 covers 7 bases. V lost 4 bases, J lost 6 bases, and 7 bases stayed unmatched. The CDR3 has 14 amino acids. CDR1 and CDR2 (germline): SGDLS, YYNGEE. DNA for the CDR3: TGTGCCAGCAGCCCACAGACTAGCCCCAATGAGCAGTTCTTC. Its protein product is CASSPQTSPNEQFF.

This chain links TRBV6-6 with TRBJ2-1; TRBD2 agrees at 9 bases. V shed 0 bases, J shed 4 bases, and the junction held 4 bases outside the gene matches. CDR1 MNHNY and CDR2 SVGAGI come from the germline V gene (reference sequence). The CDR3 loop spans 16 amino acids. CDR3 nucleotides: TGTGCCAGCAGTTACTCGTCCCTAGCGGGGTACAATGAGCAGTTCTTC. Translating gives CASSYSSLAGYNEQFF.

This rearrangement joins TRBV28 to TRBJ2-7; a possible D gene is TRBD2 (6 bases). Germline CDR1 MDHEN, CDR2 SYDVKM. The CDR3 covers 16 residues. V lost 4 bases and J lost 0, with 16 bases in between. Here the CDR3 DNA reads TGTGCCAGCAGTTCCTTTAGCGGACTAAGCTCCTACGAGCAGTACTTC. Translating it yields CASSSFSGLSSYEQYF. The whole variable domain, remainder taken from reference TRBV28 and TRBJ2-7, is DVKVTQSSRYLVKRTGEKVFLECVQDMDHENMFWYRQDPGLGLRLIYFSYDVKMKEKGDIPEGYSVSREKKERFSLILESASTNQTSMYLCASSSFSGLSSYEQYFGPGTRLTVT.

J is TRBJ1-5 and V is TRBV6-6; TRBD1 aligns across 8 bases. Germline loops: CDR1 MNHNY, CDR2 SVGAGI (reference sequence). After removal of 6 bases from V and 1 base from J, the junction contained 5 bases not matched to a gene. CDR3 length: 15 amino acids. The CDR3 reads CASRTGEGSNQPQHF. The CDR3, as DNA: TGTGCCAGCAGGACAGGGGAGGGGAGCAATCAGCCCCAGCATTTT.

This chain connects TRBV12-5 to TRBJ1-2; a possible D gene is TRBD1 (5 bases). Trimming shortened V by 4 bases and J by 6 bases, and 15 bases separated the two germline ends. Germline V gene lookup returns CDR1 LGHNT and CDR2 FRNRAP. The CDR3 is 14 amino acids. CDR3 DNA sequence: TGTGCTAGTGGTTCCCCGGGAAGGGGCCATGGCTACACCTTC. Its protein product is CASGSPGRGHGYTF.

The chain is built from TRBV5-4 and TRBJ2-2, with D maybe TRBD2 (5 bases). The germline CDR1 and CDR2 sequences are SGHNT and YYREEE (reference sequence). The CDR3 has 16 residues. Deletions cut 1 base from V and 2 bases from J, with 12 bases between. DNA for the CDR3: TGTGCCAGCAGCTTGATACCGGGAACTAACACCGGGGAGCTGTTTTTT. It specifies CASSLIPGTNTGELFF.

A remark on this clone: Within the sample, other DNA sequences also encode this same CDR3. The chain links TRBV20-1 to TRBJ1-1, with 8 bases lining up with TRBD1. Germline V gene sequence: CDR1 DFQATT, CDR2 SNEGSKA (reference sequence). The CDR3 length is 11 residues. V dropped 1 base and J dropped 8; count of bases not matched to a gene: 0. The CDR3 DNA sequence: TGCAGTGCTAGAGGGACAGGGGAAGCTTTCTTT. This gives the protein CSARGTGEAFF.

The chain carries TRBV4-3 and TRBJ2-1, with TRBD2 identical over 7 bases. CDR3 size: 19 residues. V shed 0 bases, J shed 0 bases, and the junction held 11 bases outside the gene matches. The germline gives CDR1 LGHNA, CDR2 YSLEER. CDR3 region: CASSQDRGSGRYSYNEQFF. The CDR3 bases are TGCGCCAGCAGCCAAGATAGGGGTAGCGGGCGCTACTCCTACAATGAGCAGTTCTTC.

The rearrangement joins TRBV6-6 to TRBJ2-1, with 12 nucleotides matching TRBD2. The CDR3 sequence is 16 residues long. Germline V gene sequence: CDR1 MNHNY, CDR2 SVGAGI (reference sequence). Trimming took 5 bases from V and 7 from J; bases not matched to a gene: 9. The CDR3 reads CASSPKTSGSGNEQFF. As DNA, the CDR3 is TGTGCCAGCAGTCCGAAGACTAGCGGGAGCGGGAATGAGCAGTTCTTC.

J is TRBJ2-5 and V is TRBV6-5, with 11 positions matching TRBD1. The V gene end was trimmed by 1 base and the J gene end by 4 bases; junction bases not matched to a gene: 5. Looked up from germline, CDR1 is MNHEY and CDR2 is SVGAGI. The CDR3 length is 16 residues. In DNA form, the CDR3 reads TGTGCCAGCAGTTACTGGACAGGGGGCTTCAGAGAGACCCAGTACTTC. Its translation: CASSYWTGGFRETQYF.

This chain uses TRBV7-2 with TRBJ1-6; 11 nucleotides line up with TRBD1. Germline CDR1 SGHTA, CDR2 FQGNSA. After removal of 5 bases from V and 8 bases from J, the junction contained 8 bases not matched to a gene. The CDR3 length is 16 residues. Written as DNA, the CDR3 is TGTGCCAGCAGCAATTTAATGGGACAGGGGGATTCACCCCTCCACTTT. Translation: CASSNLMGQGDSPLHF.

V and J are TRBV7-9 and TRBJ1-1, with D tentatively TRBD1 (6 bases). Per germline, CDR1 SEHNR and CDR2 FQNEAQ (reference sequence). Trimming stripped 1 base from V and 7 bases from J, with 10 bases between. The CDR3 runs to 13 residues. CDR3 in DNA: TGTGCCAGCAGCTTAGTCGGGACACTTGAAGCTTTCTTT. Protein sequence: CASSLVGTLEAFF.

The V call is TRBV28, the J call TRBJ2-6, with D perhaps TRBD1 (5 bases). Germline V gives CDR1 MDHEN, CDR2 SYDVKM. Trimming shortened V by 6 bases and J by 2 bases, and 11 bases separated the two germline ends. The CDR3 loop spans 15 amino acids. As DNA, the CDR3 is TGTGCCAGCAGACAAAGGGGTCCTGGGGCCAACGTCCTGACTTTC. Its protein is CASRQRGPGANVLTF.

V usage is TRBV7-2 and J usage is TRBJ2-5; D is perhaps TRBD2 (6 bases). The CDR3 extends over 18 amino acids. Between the trimmed V and J ends, which lost 3 bases and 5 bases, there was a span of 25 bases. Germline CDR1 SGHTA, CDR2 FQGNSA. The CDR3, as DNA: TGTGCCAGCAGCTTCCAGGTTCGGGTGTCCAGCGGGCAGGAGACCCAGTACTTC. It codes for CASSFQVRVSSGQETQYF. The full variable domain, completed using reference TRBV7-2 and TRBJ2-5, is GAGVSQSPSNKVTEKGKDVELRCDPISGHTALYWYRQSLGQGLEFLIYFQGNSAPDKSGLPSDRFSAERTGGSVSTLTIQRTQQEDSAVYLCASSFQVRVSSGQETQYFGPGTRLLVL.

This sequence joins TRBV27 and TRBJ2-7; maybe TRBD1 (6 bases). CDR3 length equals 15 residues. Deletions cut 7 bases from V and 4 bases from J, with 20 bases between. The V gene's germline CDR1 is MNHEY and CDR2 SMNVEV (reference sequence). The CDR3: CASMREGTSWYEQYF. CDR3 DNA sequence: TGTGCCAGCATGAGGGAAGGGACATCTTGGTACGAGCAGTACTTC.

The rearrangement links TRBV13 to TRBJ2-1; tentatively, D is TRBD1 or TRBD2 (5 bases each). Trimming removed 2 bases from V and 4 bases from J, with 12 bases in between. The germline gives CDR1 PRHDT, CDR2 FYEKMQ (reference sequence). CDR3 length equals 15 residues. The CDR3 sequence is CASSLFLGEYNEQFF. CDR3 bases: TGTGCCAGCAGCTTATTTTTGGGGGAATACAATGAGCAGTTCTTC.

This clone was recorded once. The rearrangement links TRBV5-4 to TRBJ2-2; no clear D. V lost 2 bases, J lost 1 base, and 18 bases lay in between. Per the germline V gene, CDR1 is SGHNT and CDR2 is YYREEE (reference sequence). This CDR3 spans 18 amino acids. The CDR3 region is CASSFSISLDQNTGELFF. The CDR3 nucleotides are TGTGCCAGCAGCTTTAGTATTTCGCTAGATCAGAACACCGGGGAGCTGTTTTTT.

The gene calls are TRBV7-8 and TRBJ1-1; D perhaps matches TRBD1 (5 bases). The germline gives CDR1 SGHVS, CDR2 FQNEAQ. Trimming removed 8 bases at V and 0 bases at J, with 10 bases between. The CDR3 is made up of 13 amino acids. CDR3: CASVLTVNTEAFF. For the CDR3, the DNA is TGTGCCAGCGTACTGACAGTGAACACTGAAGCTTTCTTT.

This clone was recorded once. This chain links TRBV18 with TRBJ2-5; the D is unclear. Germline loops: CDR1 KGHSH, CDR2 LQKENI. The CDR3 is made up of 14 amino acids. Trimming pared 0 bases from V and 4 bases from J, leaving 9 bases between. The CDR3: CASSPPVLRETQYF. The CDR3 nucleotides are TGTGCCAGCTCACCACCGGTCCTTAGAGAGACCCAGTACTTC. The complete variable domain, with remaining parts taken from reference TRBV18 and TRBJ2-5, reads NAGVMQNPRHLVRRRGQEARLRCSPMKGHSHVYWYRQLPEEGLKFMVYLQKENIIDESGMPKERFSAEFPKEGPSILRIQQVVRGDSAAYFCASSPPVLRETQYFGPGTRLLVL.

The chain employs TRBV7-9 and TRBJ1-2; D is unresolved. Per the germline V gene, CDR1 is SEHNR and CDR2 is FQNEAQ (reference sequence). This CDR3 contains 13 residues. V shed 2 bases and J shed 5 bases, with 9 bases lying between them. The DNA of the CDR3 is TGTGCCAGCAGCTTACCTGTTCCGTATGGCTACACCTTC. Its protein is CASSLPVPYGYTF.

The rearrangement uses TRBV6-5 and TRBJ2-1, with D perhaps matching TRBD2 (6 bases). The V end was cut by 4 bases, the J end by 0 bases, with 13 bases between. The germline V gene encodes CDR1 MNHEY and CDR2 SVGAGI. The CDR3 length is 16 residues. The CDR3 protein is CASSSLAPSSYNEQFF. CDR3 nucleotide sequence: TGTGCCAGCAGTTCGCTAGCGCCGAGCTCCTACAATGAGCAGTTCTTC.